Below, 27 T cell receptor beta chains from the same sample are listed, as sequenced in a study of identical twins. TCRdb re-called the 5' RACE reads through MiXCR, storing one row per CDR3 protein. The sample yields about 190,000 distinct CDR3 sequences, roughly 15% seen once. The sample also formed part of further work on T cells expressing NK-cell markers.

Sequencing was carried out using CD8+ T cells sorted from blood. All receptors derive from a woman younger than 30 in good health.

This clonotype was seen many times. The rearrangement links TRBV7-9 to TRBJ1-1, with no clear D. The CDR3 sequence is 12 residues long. Per germline, CDR1 SEHNR and CDR2 FQNEAQ (reference sequence). Trimming took off 1 base at V and 7 bases at J, with 7 bases between the two ends. The CDR3 nucleotides read TGTGCCAGCAGCTTAGAAAGTATTGAAGCTTTCTTT. Its translation: CASSLESIEAFF. Based on the CDR3 plus reference TRBV7-9 and TRBJ1-1, the full variable domain is DTGVSQNPRHKITKRGQNVTFRCDPISEHNRLYWYRQTLGQGPEFLTYFQNEAQLEKSRLLSDRFSAERPKGSFSTLEIQRTEQGDSAMYLCASSLESIEAFFGQGTRLTVV.

This clonotype was seen more than once but under ten times. V gene TRBV20-1 combines with J gene TRBJ2-1; 8 bases map to TRBD2. CDR1 and CDR2 from the germline V gene are DFQATT and SNEGSKA (reference sequence). There are 14 residues in the CDR3. Germline trimming cut 3 bases from V and 6 bases from J; bases unmatched to any gene: 7. DNA of the CDR3: TGCAGTGCTAGTCCCGGGACTAGACGCAATGAGCAGTTCTTC. It specifies CSASPGTRRNEQFF.

This chain joins TRBV7-9 and TRBJ1-1; D is unresolved. Trimming stripped 5 bases from V and 0 bases from J, with 10 bases between. The CDR3 loop spans 14 amino acids. Germline lookup yields CDR1 SEHNR and CDR2 FQNEAQ (reference sequence). The CDR3 DNA reads TGTGCCAGCAGCCCGGGTCCCATGAACACTGAAGCTTTCTTT. Residues: CASSPGPMNTEAFF. The complete variable domain, with remaining parts taken from reference TRBV7-9 and TRBJ1-1, reads DTGVSQNPRHKITKRGQNVTFRCDPISEHNRLYWYRQTLGQGPEFLTYFQNEAQLEKSRLLSDRFSAERPKGSFSTLEIQRTEQGDSAMYLCASSPGPMNTEAFFGQGTRLTVV.

In this sample, this clonotype turned up a few times. The rearrangement joins TRBV30 to TRBJ1-1; D is unclear. Per germline, CDR1 GTSNPN and CDR2 SVGIG (reference sequence). The CDR3 length is 11 residues. The V end lost 8 bases, the J end lost 1 base, and 8 bases lay between the germline ends. The chain's CDR3 is CARRRNTEAFF. In DNA form, the CDR3 reads TGTGCCCGAAGGAGGAACACTGAAGCTTTCTTT.

This clonotype was detected once. This chain joins TRBV11-2 and TRBJ2-5; 12 positions match TRBD1. Germline V gives CDR1 SGHAT, CDR2 FQNNGV. The CDR3 extends over 15 amino acids. The V segment lost 7 bases and the J segment 5 bases; nucleotides outside the gene matches: 8. The CDR3 reads CASTQGQGAVETQYF. CDR3 coding DNA: TGTGCCAGCACCCAGGGACAGGGGGCGGTGGAGACCCAGTACTTC. The whole variable domain, filled in from reference TRBV11-2 and TRBJ2-5, reads EAGVAQSPRYKIIEKRQSVAFWCNPISGHATLYWYQQILGQGPKLLIQFQNNGVVDDSQLPKDRFSAERLKGVDSTLKIQPAKLEDSAVYLCASTQGQGAVETQYFGPGTRLLVL.

This clonotype was seen repeatedly, ten times or more. The gene calls are TRBV24-1 and TRBJ2-1, with TRBD2 matching over 12 bases. The CDR3 covers 16 residues. Germline V lookup: CDR1 KGHDR, CDR2 SFDVKD. J was trimmed by 8 bases and V by 10 bases; bases with no gene match: 14. Here the CDR3 DNA reads TGTGCCACGGCCTCCTCTAGCGGGGGGGCCGGGGATGAGCAGTTCTTC. It yields the protein CATASSSGGAGDEQFF.

The chain couples TRBV6-2 or TRBV6-3 to TRBJ2-7; 7 positions agree with TRBD2. CDR1 and CDR2 from the germline V gene are MNHEY and SVGEGT. CDR3 size: 15 residues. Trimming took 1 base from V and 3 from J; bases not matched to a gene: 6. The CDR3 reads CASSYWRELVYEQYF. CDR3 DNA: TGTGCCAGCAGTTACTGGCGGGAGTTAGTCTACGAGCAGTACTTC.

This clonotype was counted between two and nine times. The J gene is TRBJ2-5, the V gene TRBV11-2, with 9 bases lining up with TRBD2. The CDR3 runs 18 residues. Losses at the gene ends were 4 bases for V and 2 bases for J; bases not matched to a gene: 14. Germline values: CDR1 SGHAT, CDR2 FQNNGV. The CDR3 sequence: CASSSEMLAGNVQETQYF. The CDR3 DNA sequence: TGTGCCAGCAGCTCAGAGATGCTAGCGGGAAACGTACAAGAGACCCAGTACTTC.

The V and J genes are TRBV11-2 and TRBJ2-1, with 8 bases aligning to TRBD1. The J segment lost 3 bases and the V segment lost 4 bases, leaving 11 bases of the junction unmatched. The CDR3 spans 17 residues. Germline values: CDR1 SGHAT, CDR2 FQNNGV. The chain's CDR3 is CASSSRAGTGNYNEQFF. The CDR3 DNA reads as TGTGCCAGCAGCTCCAGAGCCGGGACAGGCAACTACAATGAGCAGTTCTTC. Full variable domain (missing parts from reference TRBV11-2 and TRBJ2-1): EAGVAQSPRYKIIEKRQSVAFWCNPISGHATLYWYQQILGQGPKLLIQFQNNGVVDDSQLPKDRFSAERLKGVDSTLKIQPAKLEDSAVYLCASSSRAGTGNYNEQFFGPGTRLTVL.

This chain uses TRBV30 with TRBJ2-7, with a tentative D call TRBD2 (6 bases). Germline CDR1 is GTSNPN and CDR2 is SVGIG (reference sequence). The ends were cut back, 1 base at V and 0 bases at J, with 10 bases in the middle. CDR3 length: 14 amino acids. CDR3: CAWSEEGNSYEQYF. The CDR3 DNA reads as TGTGCCTGGAGTGAGGAGGGTAACTCCTACGAGCAGTACTTC.

The rearrangement uses TRBV6-6 and TRBJ2-7, with D perhaps matching TRBD2 (5 bases). The CDR3 is made up of 13 amino acids. The germline gives CDR1 MNHNY, CDR2 SVGAGI (reference sequence). V dropped 2 bases and J dropped 2 bases, with 7 bases sitting between them. CDR3 nucleotides: TGTGCCAGCAGTTACGAGGGAACCTACGAGCAGTACTTC. Translated, it gives CASSYEGTYEQYF.

V gene TRBV15 combines with J gene TRBJ2-1; D assignment may be TRBD1 or TRBD2 (6 bases each). Looked up from germline, CDR1 is LNHNV and CDR2 is YYDKDF (reference sequence). The CDR3 spans 17 residues. Trimming took 0 bases from V and 10 from J, leaving 22 bases between them. This CDR3 reads CATSREVAGLRGGEQFF. CDR3 bases: TGTGCCACCAGCAGAGAGGTTGCAGGGCTCCGAGGGGGGGAGCAGTTCTTC. The complete variable domain, with remaining parts taken from reference TRBV15 and TRBJ2-1, reads DAMVIQNPRYQVTQFGKPVTLSCSQTLNHNVMYWYQQKSSQAPKLLFHYYDKDFNNEADTPDNFQSRRPNTSFCFLDIRSPGLGDTAMYLCATSREVAGLRGGEQFFGPGTRLTVL.

This chain uses TRBV9 with TRBJ2-7; D might be TRBD1 or TRBD2, each matching 7 bases. V lost 4 bases, J lost 3 bases, and 11 bases lay in between. CDR1 is SGDLS and CDR2 is YYNGEE in the germline V gene. The CDR3 loop spans 13 amino acids. Written as DNA, the CDR3 is TGTGCCAGCAGCCAGGGGGGGGACTACGAGCAGTACTTC. This encodes CASSQGGDYEQYF.

This chain connects TRBV12-3 or TRBV12-4 to TRBJ2-1, with TRBD2 as a possible D gene (6 bases). The germline V and J ends were trimmed by 4 bases and 10 bases, with 26 bases remaining between them. This CDR3 comprises 17 residues. The CDR3 spells CASSSPAPVGGAREQFF. In nucleotides, the CDR3 is TGTGCCAGCAGTTCTCCGGCGCCTGTTGGCGGGGCCAGGGAGCAGTTCTTC.

This chain joins TRBV4-1 and TRBJ2-2; the match to TRBD2 covers 7 bases. The CDR3 spans 22 residues. Germline V CDR1 and CDR2: MGHRA, YSYEKL. The trim removed 0 bases at V and 5 bases at J, leaving 24 bases unmatched. The CDR3 sequence is CASSQDRQPSYTSDGDTGELFF. DNA for the CDR3: TGCGCCAGCAGCCAAGATCGGCAACCAAGCTATACTAGCGACGGAGATACCGGGGAGCTGTTTTTT.

The table lists this clonotype with a few counts. V is TRBV9 and J is TRBJ2-3, with unresolved D. Trimming took off 4 bases at V and 2 bases at J, with 11 bases between the two ends. CDR1 and CDR2 from the germline V gene are SGDLS and YYNGEE. The CDR3 spans 14 residues. The DNA for the CDR3 is TGTGCCAGCAGCCCTCCCGAGAACACAGATACGCAGTATTTT. Its translation is CASSPPENTDTQYF.

This clonotype was seen ten or more times. The chain recombines TRBV2 with TRBJ2-2; a possible D gene is TRBD1 (6 bases). Germline V CDR1 and CDR2: SNHLY, FYNNEI. V was pared by 6 bases and J by 7 bases, with 18 bases between. The CDR3 loop spans 15 amino acids. The chain's CDR3 is CASSLLQGLGGELFF. CDR3 sequence (DNA): TGTGCCAGCAGCCTCTTGCAGGGGCTCGGCGGGGAGCTGTTTTTT.

There are a few counts of this clonotype. The chain joins TRBV5-1 to TRBJ2-3; 9 positions agree with TRBD2. The CDR3 consists of 16 residues. The germline gives CDR1 SGHRS, CDR2 YFSETQ. The junction had 4 bases not matched to a gene; V was cut back by 0 bases and J by 2 bases. The CDR3 here is CASSLASGGITDTQYF. DNA of the CDR3: TGCGCCAGCAGCTTGGCGAGCGGGGGGATCACAGATACGCAGTATTTT.

This clonotype was seen repeatedly, ten times or more. V and J are TRBV29-1 and TRBJ2-7, with TRBD1 identical over 8 bases. There are 12 residues in the CDR3. From germline, CDR1 is SQVTM and CDR2 ANQGSEA. V lost 6 bases, J lost 3 bases, and 4 bases stayed unmatched. CDR3 DNA: TGCAGCGTGGAGGACAGGGTCTACGAGCAGTACTTC. It codes for CSVEDRVYEQYF.

This clonotype showed up many times. The chain carries TRBV12-3 or TRBV12-4 and TRBJ2-7, with 8 bases fitting TRBD2. V gave up 3 bases and J gave up 12 bases; unmatched junction bases: 4. The CDR3 has 11 residues. The CDR3 DNA sequence: TGTGCCAGCAGTTTTGGCGGGAGGAGGTACTTC. This encodes CASSFGGRRYF.

The chain carries TRBV27 and TRBJ2-1; TRBD2 might be the D (5 bases). Germline CDR1 and CDR2: MNHEY and SMNVEV (reference sequence). Trimming cost V 5 bases and J 1 base, with 12 bases left between them. The CDR3 spans 15 residues. The CDR3 DNA follows: TGTGCCAGCAGTATGGATGGGAGTTCCTACAATGAGCAGTTCTTC. Residues: CASSMDGSSYNEQFF.

V and J are TRBV7-3 and TRBJ2-1; tentative D call: TRBD1 (5 bases). Germline lookup yields CDR1 SGHTA and CDR2 FQGTGA. V lost 2 bases and J lost 5, with 13 bases in between. The length of the CDR3 is 15 residues. CDR3 sequence: CASSLDGRANNEQFF. DNA for the CDR3: TGTGCCAGCAGCTTAGATGGCAGGGCGAACAATGAGCAGTTCTTC.

V usage is TRBV7-8 and J usage is TRBJ2-3; TRBD2 agrees at 13 bases. There are 18 residues in the CDR3. Germline assignment: CDR1 SGHVS and CDR2 FQNEAQ. The V and J ends lost 5 bases and 4 bases, in that order; junction bases with no gene match: 12. The CDR3 DNA follows: TGTGCCAGCAGCCTAACTAGCGGGGGGGCCGCAGTATCAGATACGCAGTATTTT. Protein: CASSLTSGGAAVSDTQYF.

The rearrangement uses TRBV4-3 and TRBJ2-1; weak D call: TRBD1 (5 bases). There are 13 residues in the CDR3. Germline V gives CDR1 LGHNA, CDR2 YSLEER. Trimming took 4 bases from V and 9 from J, leaving 13 bases between them. CDR3 amino acids: CASSPGLRGEQFF. In nucleotides, the CDR3 is TGCGCCAGCAGCCCTGGCCTAAGGGGTGAGCAGTTCTTC.

The V gene is TRBV15, the J gene TRBJ1-2; D call uncertain. Per the germline V gene, CDR1 is LNHNV and CDR2 is YYDKDF (reference sequence). The length of the CDR3 is 11 residues. Trimming pared 3 bases from V and 7 bases from J, leaving 6 bases between. The CDR3 DNA is TGTGCCACCAGCAGCCCGCGTGGCTACACCTTC. Amino acid sequence: CATSSPRGYTF.

This clonotype showed up many times. The genes are TRBV29-1 and TRBJ2-3; 9 bases are shared with TRBD2. The CDR3 is made up of 16 amino acids. Germline CDR1 and CDR2: SQVTM and ANQGSEA. J was trimmed by 4 bases and V by 2 bases; bases with no gene match: 10. CDR3 sequence (DNA): TGCAGCGTTGAAAGAGAGGCGGGAGGGCTTGCAGATACGCAGTATTTT. Protein: CSVEREAGGLADTQYF.

This clonotype was seen a few times. V and J are TRBV3-1 and TRBJ2-1; 11 bases are shared with TRBD2. With 1 base clipped from V and 0 bases from J, the junction kept 2 bases outside the gene matches. The CDR3 is 17 residues long. Per the germline V gene, CDR1 is LGHDT and CDR2 is YNNKEL (reference sequence). DNA of the CDR3: TGTGCCAGCAGCCAAGGTCTAGCGGGGGGCTCCTACAATGAGCAGTTCTTC. Translation: CASSQGLAGGSYNEQFF.